This T cell receptor beta chain originates from a study of identical twins. V lost 6 bases, J lost 5 bases, and 12 bases stayed unmatched. The CDR3 is made up of 15 amino acids. This clonotype was recorded at least ten times. Its antigen remains unidentified. TCRdb re-derived calls from the 5' RACE reads in MiXCR, one entry per CDR3 protein. The data hold some 900,000 distinct CDR3 sequences, with roughly an eighth observed a single time. Study results and caveats: Donors were not followed over many years; analysis was cross-sectional. Fewer insertions marked abundant cord blood beta clonotypes; young adult naive trended weakly, memory not at all. Invariant MAIT and iNKT cells could partly confound zero-insertion analyses.

These data also formed part of another study, on yellow fever vaccine responses in identical twins.

The specimen was PBMCs. The rearrangement uses TRBV12-3 or TRBV12-4 and TRBJ2-5; 7 bases map to TRBD1. The receptor was isolated from a woman aged 18-29 years in good health. The CDR3 DNA reads TGTGCCAGCAGCAAAGGGGGCAGGCCCTGGGAGACCCAGTACTTC. Amino acid sequence: CASSKGGRPWETQYF.